These T cell receptor beta chains were read from a single sample in a study of shared clonotypes between healthy human individuals. TCRdb keeps only in-frame clones here, not all; method: immunoSEQ multiplex PCR. The table lists some 300,000 clones, 73% of them singletons. The sample was memory CD4+ T cells sorted from blood. These receptors originate from a man aged 25-45 years in good health. CDR3s leave out the opening cysteine and the closing phenylalanine or tryptophan. Clone size, where shown, is once, few, many, or a class for clones that have expanded.

V gene	clone size	CDR3 length	CDR3 protein
TRBV5-1	few	9	ASSGYTEAF
TRBV11-2	NA	14	ASSLNPPRGTDTQY
TRBV9	few	12	ASSVESSGNTIY
TRBV7-9	once	14	ASSPAGSGSNQPQH
TRBV2	few	11	ASSGERDQPQH
TRBV18	NA	12	ASSPPGGEETQY
TRBV6-6	NA	12	ASSYRQPYDEQF
TRBV9	NA	13	ASSVWGSSYNEQF
TRBV6-1	NA	14	ASSAGTSSRQETQY
TRBV6-1	NA	10	ASSLDHEKLF
TRBV18	NA	14	ASSPTGTGAVWIQY
TRBV9	NA	18	ASSPGLAGGPTVNTGELF
TRBV19	NA	17	ASMVGVDRRYYSNQPQH
TRBV5-5	few	13	ASSRPMGGQGEAF
TRBV5-1	NA	11	ASSVDKPDTQY
TRBV14	NA	14	ASSINQGQGTDTQY
TRBV15	NA	14	ATSRNIDRGRDTQY
TRBV7-2	NA	16	ASSLGPPTAGGQDTQY
TRBV5-1	NA	10	ASSTGADTQY
TRBV11-2	NA	16	ASSSPFVMTSPLYEQY
TRBV6-1	NA	13	ASTERGAGADTQY
TRBV7-9	few	14	ASSLGFTLNTGELF
TRBV28	few	13	ASSFGGAGAWEQY
TRBV10-3	many	10	AISDTNYEQY
TRBV5-1	NA	11	ASIGLGHNEQF
TRBV6-5	once	14	ASSYGGALAKNIQY
TRBV2	NA	12	ASQNQGARETQY
TRBV19	NA	13	ASRPDRGSYNEQF
TRBV9	few	11	ASSVDQNEKLF
TRBV29-1	NA	11	SVQGVAGTEAF
TRBV4-1	once	14	ASSRTSGGTEDTQY
TRBV18	few	14	ASSPRDRDDQETQY
TRBV7-9	NA	12	ASSFGQGSSPLH
TRBV11-2	NA	13	ASRIGLGGIGTQY
TRBV7-2	NA	10	ASSGTSYEQY
TRBV10-3	NA	13	AISGLAGVSETQY
TRBV27	NA	12	ASKAGVTTDTQY
TRBV5-1	NA	12	ASSGYQRGETQY
TRBV28	NA	13	ASSVYSIQGSGYT
TRBV18	NA	13	ASSPPGTGRSEQY
TRBV5-5	NA	10	ASSFLRDEQY
TRBV10-3	NA	10	AIGTDFYGYT
TRBV2	few	9	ASSPGPHSV
TRBV4-1	NA	16	ASSQDILHTTNLYEQY
TRBV6-5	NA	12	ASSFGTGGYEQY
TRBV14	NA	13	ASSQRSTLHNEQF
TRBV27	few	11	ASSLRGNQPQH
TRBV6-5	few	14	ASSLTKQGAAYEQY
TRBV27	NA	11	AIAGGPIDTQY
TRBV7-2	once	13	ASSSQTGAGQPQH
TRBV4-2	NA	12	ASSHDLGGTEAF
TRBV7-2	many	12	ASSLDSRWSEQF
TRBV5-1	NA	12	ASSHQSARGKQF
TRBV4-1	few	13	ASSQGLVGNQPQH
TRBV7-2	NA	12	AGSLSSGTDTQY
TRBV7-9	NA	11	ASSLDARAKQF
TRBV5-1	NA	15	ASSTSGTGNENYGYT